This TCR beta chain was captured by sequencing in a study of blood T cell repertoires in COVID-19. The V gene lost 1 base and the J gene lost 1 base, with 8 bases spanning the gap. The CDR3 runs to 15 residues. Looked up from germline, CDR1 is LGHDT and CDR2 is YNNKEL (reference sequence). Only in-frame clones appear in the TCRdb table, and some are missing; sequencing was by immunoSEQ multiplex PCR. The data show 250,000 to 350,000 clones, about 81% seen once. The receptor comes from a human donor with COVID-19, enrolled during active disease. The donor label of this sample is uncertain. The sequenced sample was peripheral blood. This sequence joins TRBV3-1 (or the pseudogene TRBV3-2) and TRBJ2-1, with D unresolved. The CDR3 here is CASSQVERSYNEQFF. In nucleotides, the CDR3 is TGTGCCAGCAGCCAAGTGGAGAGGTCCTACAATGAGCAGTTCTTC.